This is a list of T cell receptor beta chains from one sample in a study of blood T cell repertoires in COVID-19. Using immunoSEQ multiplex PCR, the repertoire was profiled, and TCRdb retains in-frame clones only, with some absent. Here the sample spans roughly 99,000 clones, roughly 78% being singletons. The sequenced sample consisted of peripheral blood. The receptors come from an elderly woman with active or convalescent COVID-19. The CDR3 runs from the conserved cysteine through the conserved F or W. A D gene is named only where the DNA matches it firmly. Clone size, where shown, is once, few, many, or a class for clones that have expanded.

d_gene	abundance	v_gene	j_gene	CDR3nt	CDR3aa
NA	NA	TRBV7-3	TRBJ2-3	TGTGCCAGCGGGCGGGAAAGGACAGATACGCAGTATTTT	CASGRERTDTQYF
NA	NA	TRBV5-4	TRBJ2-7	TGTGCCAGCAGCTTGGCCGGGAATCGTGGAGACGAGCAGTACTTC	CASSLAGNRGDEQYF
NA	NA	TRBV2	TRBJ1-5	TGTGCCAGCAGTGAACAGAATAGCAATCAGCCCCAGCATTTT	CASSEQNSNQPQHF
NA	NA	TRBV5-1	TRBJ2-7	TGTGCCAGCAACAGAGATCCCACCTACGAGCAGTACTTC	CASNRDPTYEQYF
TRBD1	NA	TRBV5-1	TRBJ1-4	TGCGCCAGCAGCGCGGACAGGGGCGATGAAAAACTGTTTTTT	CASSADRGDEKLFF
NA	NA	TRBV2	TRBJ1-4	TGTGCCAGCAGTGGAGGACTCTTGGAAAAACTGTTTTTT	CASSGGLLEKLFF
NA	NA	TRBV27	TRBJ2-3	TGTGCCAGCAGAGGACTGAACACAGATACGCAGTATTTT	CASRGLNTDTQYF
NA	few	TRBV4-1	TRBJ2-5	TGCGCCAGCAGCCAAGGGGGACTTCAAGAGACCCAGTACTTC	CASSQGGLQETQYF
TRBD2	NA	TRBV7-9	TRBJ2-1	TGTGCCAGCAGCTTCCGGGACTACTCCCTTGATGAGCAGTTCTTC	CASSFRDYSLDEQFF
NA	NA	TRBV4-3	TRBJ1-2	TGCGCCAGCAGCCAAGAGTCGTACGGGGTGCGTAACTATGGCTACACCTTC	CASSQESYGVRNYGYTF
NA	few	TRBV7-8	TRBJ2-1	TGTGCCAGCAGCCAGGGCTTTCGGGGGGAGCAGTTCTTC	CASSQGFRGEQFF
NA	few	TRBV7-2	TRBJ2-7	TGTGCCAGCAGCCGTAGCGCCAAAGGGTCCTACGAGCAGTACTTC	CASSRSAKGSYEQYF
NA	few	TRBV5-5	TRBJ2-7	TGTGCCAGCAGCTTGGCGCCGCGGGGTGGATACGAGCAGTACTTC	CASSLAPRGGYEQYF
TRBD1	NA	TRBV29-1	TRBJ1-6	TGCAGCGTGGGAGAGGGGGACAGTGTCTCACCCCTCCACTTT	CSVGEGDSVSPLHF
NA	NA	TRBV28	TRBJ2-7	TGTGCCAGCAGGGGCCGGAGGGGTGGAGCTGGGCAGTACTTC	CASRGRRGGAGQYF
NA	NA	TRBV6-5	TRBJ2-2	TGTGCCAGCAGTCGGGACATGAACACCGGGGAGCTGTTTTTT	CASSRDMNTGELFF
NA	few	TRBV7-9	TRBJ1-4	TGTGCCAGCACCCAGGGGGAAAAACTGTTTTTT	CASTQGEKLFF
NA	NA	TRBV12-3/TRBV12-4	TRBJ1-3	TGTGCCAGCAGTTTCGGGGCTGGAAACACCATATATTTT	CASSFGAGNTIYF